This TCR beta chain emerged from a study of spatial heterogeneity in lung cancer. Overall study findings and caveats: In tumors, expanded intratumoral alpha and beta TCR counts tracked mutation counts.

TCRdb re-called the 5' RACE reads with MiXCR, one entry per CDR3 protein. Among some 20,000 distinct CDR3 sequences listed, about 6.5% were seen once. From germline, CDR1 is MNHEY and CDR2 SVGAGI. There are 14 residues in the CDR3. J lost 4 bases, V lost 10 bases, and 8 bases had no gene match. This clonotype was counted at least ten times. What it binds is unknown. Sample time point: sample taken at primary tumor resection. The specimen was lung tumor tissue, collected at surgery. The rearrangement links TRBV6-5 to TRBJ2-2; 8 nucleotides align to TRBD1. This receptor was identified in a female donor with early-stage non-small cell lung cancer. In nucleotides, the CDR3 is TGTGCCACCACCCCGACAGGGGCCACCGGGGAGCTGTTTTTT. Encoded protein: CATTPTGATGELFF.